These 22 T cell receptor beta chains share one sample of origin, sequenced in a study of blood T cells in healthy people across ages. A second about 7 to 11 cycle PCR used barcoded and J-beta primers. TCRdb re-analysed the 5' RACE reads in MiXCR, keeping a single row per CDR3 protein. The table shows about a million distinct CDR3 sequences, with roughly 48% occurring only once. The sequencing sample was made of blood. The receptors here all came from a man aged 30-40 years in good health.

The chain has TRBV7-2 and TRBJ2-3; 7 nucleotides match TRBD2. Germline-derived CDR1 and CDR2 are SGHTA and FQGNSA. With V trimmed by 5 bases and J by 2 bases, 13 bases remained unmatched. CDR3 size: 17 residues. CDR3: CASSHPRASGNTDTQYF. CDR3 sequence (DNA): TGTGCCAGCAGCCACCCCCGAGCTAGCGGAAACACAGATACGCAGTATTTT.

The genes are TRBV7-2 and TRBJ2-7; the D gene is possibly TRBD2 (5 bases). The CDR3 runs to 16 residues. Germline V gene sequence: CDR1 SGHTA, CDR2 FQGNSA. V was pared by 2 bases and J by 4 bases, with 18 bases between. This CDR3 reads CASSLSTYGISYEQYF. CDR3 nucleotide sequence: TGTGCCAGCAGCTTAAGCACCTACGGGATTTCTTACGAGCAGTACTTC.

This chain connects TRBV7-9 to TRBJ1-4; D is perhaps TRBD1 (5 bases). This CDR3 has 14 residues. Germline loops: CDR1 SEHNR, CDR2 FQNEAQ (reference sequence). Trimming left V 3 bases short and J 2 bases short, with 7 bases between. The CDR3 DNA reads TGTGCCAGCAGCTTTGCAGGGACTAATGAAAAACTGTTTTTT. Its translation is CASSFAGTNEKLFF.

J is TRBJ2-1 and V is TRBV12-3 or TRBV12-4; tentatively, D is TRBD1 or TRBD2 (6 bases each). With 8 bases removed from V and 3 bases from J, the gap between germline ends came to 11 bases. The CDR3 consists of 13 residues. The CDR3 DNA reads TGTGCCAGCCGGGGGCCGCACTACAATGAGCAGTTCTTC. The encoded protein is CASRGPHYNEQFF.

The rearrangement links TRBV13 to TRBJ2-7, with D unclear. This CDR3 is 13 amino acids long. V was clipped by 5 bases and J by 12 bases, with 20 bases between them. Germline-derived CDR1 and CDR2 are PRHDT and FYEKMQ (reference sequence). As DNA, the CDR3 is TGTGCCAGCAGCGTAAAAGGCCTCCCTCAGCCGTACTTC. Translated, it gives CASSVKGLPQPYF.

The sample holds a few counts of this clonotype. The CDR3 loop is CASSFYDRGGYTF. For the CDR3, the DNA is TGTGCCAGCAGCTTCTATGATCGGGGAGGCTACACCTTC. The V call is TRBV7-2, the J call TRBJ1-2; D not resolved. This CDR3 is 13 amino acids long. Germline values: CDR1 SGHTA, CDR2 FQGNSA. Trimming removed 3 bases from V and 8 bases from J, with 13 bases in between.

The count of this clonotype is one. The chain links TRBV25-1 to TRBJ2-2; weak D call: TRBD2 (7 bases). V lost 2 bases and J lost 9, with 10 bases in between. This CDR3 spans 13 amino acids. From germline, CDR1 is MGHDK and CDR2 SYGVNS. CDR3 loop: CASSEVGGRELFF. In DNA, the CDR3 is TGTGCCAGCAGTGAAGTGGGGGGGCGGGAGCTGTTTTTT.

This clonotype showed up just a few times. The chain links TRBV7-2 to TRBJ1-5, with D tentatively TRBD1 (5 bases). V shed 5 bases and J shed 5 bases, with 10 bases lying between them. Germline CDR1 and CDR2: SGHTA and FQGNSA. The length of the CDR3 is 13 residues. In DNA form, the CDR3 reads TGTGCCAGCAGCGCCAGAGGGGATCAGCCCCAGCATTTT. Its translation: CASSARGDQPQHF.

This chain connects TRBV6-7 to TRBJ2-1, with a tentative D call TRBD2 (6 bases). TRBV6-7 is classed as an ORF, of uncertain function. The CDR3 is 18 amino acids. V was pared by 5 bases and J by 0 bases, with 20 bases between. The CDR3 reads CASSLSHGAGSSYNEQFF. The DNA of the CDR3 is TGTGCCAGCAGTCTTTCCCACGGCGCGGGGAGCTCCTACAATGAGCAGTTCTTC.

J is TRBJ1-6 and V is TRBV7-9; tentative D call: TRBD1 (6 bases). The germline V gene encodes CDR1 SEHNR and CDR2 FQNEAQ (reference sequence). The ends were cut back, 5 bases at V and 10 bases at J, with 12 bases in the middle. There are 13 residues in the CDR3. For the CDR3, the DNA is TGTGCCAGCAGCGTGGACAGTCAATCACCCCTCCACTTT. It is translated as CASSVDSQSPLHF.

The DNA for the CDR3 is TGTGCCAGCAGCCCCCTGACGACCTCTGGAAACATTCAGTACTTC. Amino acids: CASSPLTTSGNIQYF. The chain links TRBV3-1 to TRBJ2-4; D unclear. Between the trimmed V and J ends, which lost 4 bases and 6 bases, there was a span of 16 bases. Germline V lookup: CDR1 LGHDT, CDR2 YNNKEL (reference sequence). The CDR3 has 15 residues.

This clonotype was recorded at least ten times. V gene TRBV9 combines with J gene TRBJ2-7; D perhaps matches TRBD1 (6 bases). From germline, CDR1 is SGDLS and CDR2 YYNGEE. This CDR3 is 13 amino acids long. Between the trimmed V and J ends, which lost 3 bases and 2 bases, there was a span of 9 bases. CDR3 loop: CASSGGQTYEQYF. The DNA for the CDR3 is TGTGCCAGCAGCGGAGGACAGACCTACGAGCAGTACTTC. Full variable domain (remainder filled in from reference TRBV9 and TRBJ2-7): DSGVTQTPKHLITATGQRVTLRCSPRSGDLSVYWYQQSLDQGLQFLIQYYNGEERAKGNILERFSAQQFPDLHSELNLSSLELGDSALYFCASSGGQTYEQYFGPGTRLTVT.

CDR3 residues: CASTLRLTVFSGANVLTF. The CDR3 DNA follows: TGTGCCAGCACCCTACGGTTAACTGTCTTCTCTGGGGCCAACGTCCTGACTTTC. This sequence joins TRBV28 and TRBJ2-6; no definite D call. The CDR3 has 18 amino acids. V gave up 7 bases and J gave up 0 bases, with 19 bases separating them. The germline CDR1 and CDR2 sequences are MDHEN and SYDVKM.

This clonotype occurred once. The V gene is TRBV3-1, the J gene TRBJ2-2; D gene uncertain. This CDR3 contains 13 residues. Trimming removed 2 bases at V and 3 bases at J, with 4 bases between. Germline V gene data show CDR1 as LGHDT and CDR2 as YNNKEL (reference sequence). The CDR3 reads CASSQFDTGELFF. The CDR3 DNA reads TGTGCCAGCAGCCAATTTGACACCGGGGAGCTGTTTTTT.

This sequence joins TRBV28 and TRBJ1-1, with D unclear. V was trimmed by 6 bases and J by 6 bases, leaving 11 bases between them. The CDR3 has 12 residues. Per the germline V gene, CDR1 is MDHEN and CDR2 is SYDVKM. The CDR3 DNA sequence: TGTGCCAGCAGCGAGGAAAACGCTGAAGCTTTCTTT. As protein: CASSEENAEAFF. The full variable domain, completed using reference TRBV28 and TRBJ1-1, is DVKVTQSSRYLVKRTGEKVFLECVQDMDHENMFWYRQDPGLGLRLIYFSYDVKMKEKGDIPEGYSVSREKKERFSLILESASTNQTSMYLCASSEENAEAFFGQGTRLTVV.

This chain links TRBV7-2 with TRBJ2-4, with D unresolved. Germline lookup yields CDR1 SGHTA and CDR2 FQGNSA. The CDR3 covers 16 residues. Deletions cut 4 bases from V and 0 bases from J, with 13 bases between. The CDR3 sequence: CASSSPLGGAKNIQYF. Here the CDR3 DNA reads TGTGCCAGCAGCTCCCCCCTCGGTGGAGCCAAAAACATTCAGTACTTC.

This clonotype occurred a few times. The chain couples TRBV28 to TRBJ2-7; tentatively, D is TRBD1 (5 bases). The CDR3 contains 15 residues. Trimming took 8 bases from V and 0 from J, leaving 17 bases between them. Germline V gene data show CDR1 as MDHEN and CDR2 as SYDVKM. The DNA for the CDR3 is TGTGCCAGCGGCTCTCCTGGGGCGAACTCCTACGAGCAGTACTTC. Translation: CASGSPGANSYEQYF.

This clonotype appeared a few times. The CDR3 bases are TGTGCCAGCAGCCATGGGGGACCCTCCTACGAGCAGTACTTC. As protein: CASSHGGPSYEQYF. The chain has TRBV3-1 and TRBJ2-7, with D possibly called TRBD1 or TRBD2 (5 bases each). Germline CDR1 reads LGHDT; CDR2 reads YNNKEL (reference sequence). V was trimmed by 3 bases and J by 0 bases, leaving 9 bases between them. The CDR3 totals 14 residues.

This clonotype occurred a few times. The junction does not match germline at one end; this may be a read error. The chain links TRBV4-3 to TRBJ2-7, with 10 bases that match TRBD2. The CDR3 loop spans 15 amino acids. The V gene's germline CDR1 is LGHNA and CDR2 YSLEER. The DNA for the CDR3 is TGCGCCAGCAGTCAAGATAGCGGGGGGCTCTACGAGCAGTACTTC. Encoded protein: CASSQDSGGLYEQYF.

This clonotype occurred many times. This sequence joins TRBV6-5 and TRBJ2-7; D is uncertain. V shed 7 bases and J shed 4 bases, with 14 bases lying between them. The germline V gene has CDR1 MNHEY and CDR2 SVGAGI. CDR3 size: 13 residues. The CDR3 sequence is CASKRAPLYEQYF. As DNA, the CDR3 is TGTGCCAGCAAAAGGGCGCCCCTTTACGAGCAGTACTTC.

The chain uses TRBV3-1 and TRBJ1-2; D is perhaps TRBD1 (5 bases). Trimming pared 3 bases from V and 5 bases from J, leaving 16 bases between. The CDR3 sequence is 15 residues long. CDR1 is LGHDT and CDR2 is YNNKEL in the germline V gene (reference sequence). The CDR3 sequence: CASSQRRAGSYGYTF. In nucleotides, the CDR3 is TGTGCCAGCAGCCAGCGTCGAGCAGGGTCATATGGCTACACCTTC.

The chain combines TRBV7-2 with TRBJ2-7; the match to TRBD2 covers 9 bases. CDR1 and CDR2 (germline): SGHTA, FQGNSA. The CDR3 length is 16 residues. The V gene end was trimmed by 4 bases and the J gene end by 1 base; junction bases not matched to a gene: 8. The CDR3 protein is CASSWRAGGFSYEQYF. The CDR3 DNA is TGTGCCAGCAGCTGGAGAGCGGGGGGTTTTTCCTACGAGCAGTACTTC.